This is a list of T cell receptor beta chains from one sample in a study of blood T cells in healthy people across ages. TCRdb ran MiXCR on the 5' RACE reads and lists one entry per CDR3 protein. The repertoire holds 1.5 million to 2 million distinct CDR3 sequences, with about 30% as singletons. The specimen was blood. The receptor set was obtained from a woman aged 25 to 45 in good health. CDR3s include the opening cysteine and the closing phenylalanine or tryptophan. Fields, in order: CDR3 DNA, CDR3 protein, V gene, clone size, J gene, D gene. The D gene is left open where the match is weak. Clone size is shown for a subset of rows, as once, few, many or a class of expanded clone.

TGTGCCAGCAGCGATCATGACGGGGGTCTCTACTCCTACAATGAGCAGTTCTTC | CASSDHDGGLYSYNEQFF | TRBV7-2 | many | TRBJ2-1 | NA
TGTGCCAGCAGCTTAGCAGGGAGTGTGGCAGATACGCAGTATTTT | CASSLAGSVADTQYF | TRBV7-3 | few | TRBJ2-3 | NA
TGTGCCAGCAGTTCGACTGACAGGGACATGCAGTTCTTC | CASSSTDRDMQFF | TRBV28 | NA | TRBJ2-1 | TRBD1
TGTGCCAGCAGTGCGCAGGGGGGGATAGATACGCAGTATTTT | CASSAQGGIDTQYF | TRBV6-1 | NA | TRBJ2-3 | NA
TGTGCCAGCAGTTCTCCGGGATCACAAGGGAGTGAGCAGTTCTTC | CASSSPGSQGSEQFF | TRBV6-6 | NA | TRBJ2-1 | NA
TGTGCCAGCAGCCCCGGAGGGGGGCAAGATACGCAGTATTTT | CASSPGGGQDTQYF | TRBV5-4 | NA | TRBJ2-3 | NA
TGTGCCAGCAGTCTTCGACTCGGCGGACGGGGAGGCTACACCTTC | CASSLRLGGRGGYTF | TRBV28 | NA | TRBJ1-2 | NA
TGTGCTAGTGGTTCTGGTAGGGCCGGGGAGCTGTTTTTT | CASGSGRAGELFF | TRBV12-5 | NA | TRBJ2-2 | NA
TGTGCCAGCAGCCCCCGCAGGGAAAGGAATACGCAGTATTTT | CASSPRRERNTQYF | TRBV7-8 | few | TRBJ2-3 | NA
TGTGCCAGCAGCTTGGAAGGGAGGTGGTACAATGAGCAGTTCTTC | CASSLEGRWYNEQFF | TRBV7-2 | many | TRBJ2-1 | NA
TGTGCCAGCACCCGACCGACTAGCGTCTACAATGAGCAGTTCTTC | CASTRPTSVYNEQFF | TRBV5-5 | NA | TRBJ2-1 | TRBD2
TGTGTCGGCAGCGTATCCCACCCGCCCTACTACGAGCAGTACTTC | CVGSVSHPPYYEQYF | TRBV9 | NA | TRBJ2-7 | NA
TGCAGCGTTGAAGAAGAGGGTTTGGGCACAGATACGCAGTATTTT | CSVEEEGLGTDTQYF | TRBV29-1 | few | TRBJ2-3 | NA
TGCAGTGCTAGAGATGATGAAGGCTCCTATGGCTACACCTTC | CSARDDEGSYGYTF | TRBV20-1 | NA | TRBJ1-2 | NA
TGTGCCAGCAGCCGAATCTCTCCGAGGCGGGGGGAACAAGAGACCCAGTACTTC | CASSRISPRRGEQETQYF | TRBV2 | NA | TRBJ2-5 | TRBD2
TGTGCCAGCAGCAAAGAAGCGGACAGGGCCCTCTCCTACGAGCAGTACTTC | CASSKEADRALSYEQYF | TRBV21-1 | few | TRBJ2-7 | NA
TGTGCCAGCAGACCTTACGCGATAAGCTCCTACAATGAGCAGTTCTTC | CASRPYAISSYNEQFF | TRBV7-7 | NA | TRBJ2-1 | NA
TGCAGTGCGAGCGACAGGGCCGGAGAGACCCAGTACTTC | CSASDRAGETQYF | TRBV20-1 | many | TRBJ2-5 | TRBD1
TGTGCCAGCCGACCGACAGGGTTGGAGACCCAGTACTTC | CASRPTGLETQYF | TRBV12-3/TRBV12-4 | many | TRBJ2-5 | TRBD1
TGTGCCAGCAGGGGGGGGCTGTATAGCAATCAGCCCCAGCATTTT | CASRGGLYSNQPQHF | TRBV2 | NA | TRBJ1-5 | NA
TGTGCCAGCACCTTGACAGGGACTTACAATGAGCAGTTCTTC | CASTLTGTYNEQFF | TRBV12-3/TRBV12-4 | NA | TRBJ2-1 | NA
TGTGCCAGCAGCTTAGGGATTACCCAAATGAATGAGCAGTTCTTC | CASSLGITQMNEQFF | TRBV7-8 | many | TRBJ2-1 | NA
TGTGCCGAACGGGGAGAGGAAATAAGACTGCCCTACGAGCAGGACTTC | CAERGEEIRLPYEQDF | TRBV28 | NA | TRBJ2-7 | NA
TGTGCCAGCAGTGAAGATGGGGTCCTTCAGTACTTC | CASSEDGVLQYF | TRBV2 | many | TRBJ2-7 | NA
TGTGCCAGCAGCTCAGATAGCGGGAAACCTCTCTACGAGCAGTACTTC | CASSSDSGKPLYEQYF | TRBV11-2 | few | TRBJ2-7 | TRBD2